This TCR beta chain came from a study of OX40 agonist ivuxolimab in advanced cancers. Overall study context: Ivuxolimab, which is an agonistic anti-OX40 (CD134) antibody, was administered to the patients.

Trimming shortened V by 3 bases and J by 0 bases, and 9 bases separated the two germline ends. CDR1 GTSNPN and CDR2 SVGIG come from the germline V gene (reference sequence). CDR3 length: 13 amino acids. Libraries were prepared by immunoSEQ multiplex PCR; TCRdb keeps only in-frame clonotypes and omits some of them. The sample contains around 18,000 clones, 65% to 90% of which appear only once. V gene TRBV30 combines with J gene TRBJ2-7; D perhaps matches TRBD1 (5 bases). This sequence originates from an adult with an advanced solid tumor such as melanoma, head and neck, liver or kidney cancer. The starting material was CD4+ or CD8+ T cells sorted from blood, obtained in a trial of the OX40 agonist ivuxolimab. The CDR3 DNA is TGTGCCTGGAGACAGGTTAGCTCCTACGAGCAGTACTTC. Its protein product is CAWRQVSSYEQYF.